This T cell receptor (beta chain) was documented in a study of spatial heterogeneity in lung cancer. Study in general: Alpha-chain sequences were consistently detected less often than beta-chain sequences.

The time point denotes: sample taken at primary tumor resection. Unsorted whole RNA samples from tumor, nontumor lung or frozen PBMC were sequenced. Trimming cost V 5 bases and J 3 bases; bases outside gene matches: 12. Germline V gives CDR1 SGHTA, CDR2 FQGNSA. The CDR3 has 16 residues. This clonotype was counted many times. Each CDR3 protein is one row after TCRdb ran MiXCR on the 5' RACE reads. The table includes 25,000 or so distinct CDR3 sequences, around 5% detected once. The rearrangement uses TRBV7-2 and TRBJ2-7; 8 nucleotides line up with TRBD1. Sequencing used PBMCs, obtained at surgery. The clonotype was recovered from a male donor with early-stage non-small cell lung cancer. The CDR3 spells CASSPGGTGGFYEQYF. CDR3 nucleotide sequence: TGTGCCAGCAGCCCCGGGGGAACAGGGGGATTCTACGAGCAGTACTTC.